This entry describes one T cell receptor (beta chain). The antigen is undetermined. Trimming pared 4 bases from V and 8 bases from J, leaving 11 bases between. Germline V lookup: CDR1 SGHDN, CDR2 FVKESK. The CDR3 extends over 12 amino acids. The data originate from a study of response to subunit inactivated influenza vaccine. Overall study findings and caveats: With each seasonal influenza vaccination, the authors suggested, few new T cells are recruited.

TCRdb itself ran the RT-PCR reads through MiXCR, one entry per CDR3 protein. Of about 570,000 distinct CDR3 sequences listed, around 10% are singletons. This sample also appeared in a second study, on T cells expressing NK-cell markers. From that study: The authors generated TCR beta cDNA through 5'RACE template switching with UMIs.

Source: PBMCs from blood, taken on the day of vaccination. The chain joins TRBV14 to TRBJ1-2, with D hard to call. This TCR was sampled from a man aged 45-65 years who received an inactivated influenza vaccine. The CDR3 reads CASSPYRVGYTF. CDR3 in DNA: TGTGCCAGCAGCCCCTACCGGGTCGGCTACACCTTC.